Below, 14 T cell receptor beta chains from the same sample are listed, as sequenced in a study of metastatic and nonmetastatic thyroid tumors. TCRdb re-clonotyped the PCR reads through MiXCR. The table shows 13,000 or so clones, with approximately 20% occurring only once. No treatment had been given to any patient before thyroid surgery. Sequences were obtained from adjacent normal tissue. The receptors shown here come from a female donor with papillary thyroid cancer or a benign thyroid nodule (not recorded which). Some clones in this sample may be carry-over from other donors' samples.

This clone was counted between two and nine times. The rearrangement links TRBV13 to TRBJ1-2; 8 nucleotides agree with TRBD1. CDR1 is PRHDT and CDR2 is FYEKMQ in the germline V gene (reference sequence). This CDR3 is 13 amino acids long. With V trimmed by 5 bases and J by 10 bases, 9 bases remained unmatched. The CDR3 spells CASSQRTGQYYTF. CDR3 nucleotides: TGTGCCAGCAGCCAACGGACAGGGCAGTACTACACCTTC.

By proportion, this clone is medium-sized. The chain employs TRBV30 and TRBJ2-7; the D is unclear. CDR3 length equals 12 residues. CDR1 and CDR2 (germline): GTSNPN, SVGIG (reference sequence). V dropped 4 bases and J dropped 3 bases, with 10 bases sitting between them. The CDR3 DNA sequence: TGTGCCTGGAAATCAGACCGCTACGAGCAGTACTTC. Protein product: CAWKSDRYEQYF.

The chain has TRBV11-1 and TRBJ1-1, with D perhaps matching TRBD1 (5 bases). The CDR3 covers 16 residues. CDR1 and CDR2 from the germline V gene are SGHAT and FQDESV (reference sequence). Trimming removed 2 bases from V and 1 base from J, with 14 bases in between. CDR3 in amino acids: CASSLIGDRWNTEAFF. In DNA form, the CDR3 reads TGTGCCAGCAGCTTAATTGGGGACCGATGGAACACTGAAGCTTTCTTT.

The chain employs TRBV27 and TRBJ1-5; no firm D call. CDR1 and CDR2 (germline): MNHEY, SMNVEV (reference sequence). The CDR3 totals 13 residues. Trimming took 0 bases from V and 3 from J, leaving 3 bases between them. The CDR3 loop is CASSLSVNQPQHF. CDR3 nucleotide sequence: TGTGCCAGCAGTTTATCGGTCAATCAGCCCCAGCATTTT.

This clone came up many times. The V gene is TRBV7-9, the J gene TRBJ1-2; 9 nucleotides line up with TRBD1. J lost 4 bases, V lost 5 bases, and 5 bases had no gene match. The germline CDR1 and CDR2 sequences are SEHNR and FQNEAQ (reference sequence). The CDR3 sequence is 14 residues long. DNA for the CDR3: TGTGCCAGCAGCCCAACAGGGGGCGCCTATGGCTACACCTTC. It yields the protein CASSPTGGAYGYTF.

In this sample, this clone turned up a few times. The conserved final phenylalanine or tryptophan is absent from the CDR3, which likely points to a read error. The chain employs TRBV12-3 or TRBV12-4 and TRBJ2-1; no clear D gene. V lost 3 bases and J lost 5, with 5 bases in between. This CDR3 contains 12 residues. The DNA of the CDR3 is TGTGCCAGCAGTTTTTTGGACAATGAGCAGTTCCTC. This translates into CASSFLDNEQFL.

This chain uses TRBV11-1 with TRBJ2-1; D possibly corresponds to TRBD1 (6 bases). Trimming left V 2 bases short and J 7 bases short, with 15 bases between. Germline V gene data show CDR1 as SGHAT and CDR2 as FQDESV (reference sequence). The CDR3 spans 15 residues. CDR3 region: CASSLSGHRWNEQFF. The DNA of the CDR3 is TGTGCCAGCAGCTTATCGGGACACCGATGGAATGAGCAGTTCTTC.

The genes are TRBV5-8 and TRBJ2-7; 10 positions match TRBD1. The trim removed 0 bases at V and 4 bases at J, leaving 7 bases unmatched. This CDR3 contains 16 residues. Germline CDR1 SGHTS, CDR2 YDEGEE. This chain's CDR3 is CASSLGRQGASYEQYF. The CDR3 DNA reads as TGTGCCAGCAGCTTGGGGAGACAGGGGGCTTCATACGAGCAGTACTTC.

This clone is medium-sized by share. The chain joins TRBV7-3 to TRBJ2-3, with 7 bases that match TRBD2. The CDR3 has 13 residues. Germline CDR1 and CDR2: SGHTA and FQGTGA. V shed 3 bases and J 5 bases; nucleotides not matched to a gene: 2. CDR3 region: CASSLAGEDTQYF. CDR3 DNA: TGTGCCAGCAGCTTGGCGGGAGAAGATACGCAGTATTTT.

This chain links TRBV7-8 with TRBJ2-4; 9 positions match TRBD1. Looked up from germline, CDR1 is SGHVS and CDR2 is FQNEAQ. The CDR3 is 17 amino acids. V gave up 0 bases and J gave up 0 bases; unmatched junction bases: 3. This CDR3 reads CASSLAGTGLAKNIQYF. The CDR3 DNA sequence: TGTGCCAGCAGCTTAGCCGGGACAGGGTTAGCCAAAAACATTCAGTACTTC.

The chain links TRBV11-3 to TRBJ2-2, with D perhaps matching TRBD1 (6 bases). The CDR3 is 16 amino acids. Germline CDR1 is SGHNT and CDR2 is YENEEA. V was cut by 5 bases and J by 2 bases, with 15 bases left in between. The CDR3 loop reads CASSERTDFNTGELFF. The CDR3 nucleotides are TGTGCCAGCAGCGAACGGACAGACTTCAACACCGGGGAGCTGTTTTTT.

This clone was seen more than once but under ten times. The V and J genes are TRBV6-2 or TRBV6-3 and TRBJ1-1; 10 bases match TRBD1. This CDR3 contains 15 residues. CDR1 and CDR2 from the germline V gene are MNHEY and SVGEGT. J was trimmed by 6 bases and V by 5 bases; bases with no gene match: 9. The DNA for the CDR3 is TGTGCCAGCAGTAGCCGGGACAGGGGTCGCGCTGAAGCTTTCTTT. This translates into CASSSRDRGRAEAFF.

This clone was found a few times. The CDR3 bases are TGCGCCAGCAGCCAAGATAGTCAAGCGGGAGCGTCCTACGAGCAGTACTTC. Translating gives CASSQDSQAGASYEQYF. The chain recombines TRBV4-1 with TRBJ2-7; 8 nucleotides agree with TRBD2. Germline assignment: CDR1 MGHRA and CDR2 YSYEKL. CDR3 size: 17 residues. V gave up 0 bases and J gave up 1 base; unmatched junction bases: 8.

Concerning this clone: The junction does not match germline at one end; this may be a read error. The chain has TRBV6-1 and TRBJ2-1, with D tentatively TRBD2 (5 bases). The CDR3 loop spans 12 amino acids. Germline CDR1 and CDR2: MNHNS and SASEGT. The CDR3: CARRLSAGELFF. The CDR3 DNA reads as TGTGCCAGGAGATTGTCCGCGGGTGAGCTGTTCTTC.